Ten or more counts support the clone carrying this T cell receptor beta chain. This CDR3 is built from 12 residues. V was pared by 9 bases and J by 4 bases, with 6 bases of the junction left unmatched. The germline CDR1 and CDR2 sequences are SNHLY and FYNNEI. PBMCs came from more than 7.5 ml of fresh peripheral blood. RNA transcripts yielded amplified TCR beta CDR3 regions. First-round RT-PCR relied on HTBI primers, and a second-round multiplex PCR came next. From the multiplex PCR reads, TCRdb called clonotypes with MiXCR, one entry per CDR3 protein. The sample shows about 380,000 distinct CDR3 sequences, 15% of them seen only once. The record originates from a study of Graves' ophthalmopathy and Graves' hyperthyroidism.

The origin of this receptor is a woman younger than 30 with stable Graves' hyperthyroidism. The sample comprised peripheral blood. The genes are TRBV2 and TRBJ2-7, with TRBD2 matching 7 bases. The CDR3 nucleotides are TGTGCCAGTCTGGGGGGGAGATACGAGCAGTACTTC. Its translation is CASLGGRYEQYF.